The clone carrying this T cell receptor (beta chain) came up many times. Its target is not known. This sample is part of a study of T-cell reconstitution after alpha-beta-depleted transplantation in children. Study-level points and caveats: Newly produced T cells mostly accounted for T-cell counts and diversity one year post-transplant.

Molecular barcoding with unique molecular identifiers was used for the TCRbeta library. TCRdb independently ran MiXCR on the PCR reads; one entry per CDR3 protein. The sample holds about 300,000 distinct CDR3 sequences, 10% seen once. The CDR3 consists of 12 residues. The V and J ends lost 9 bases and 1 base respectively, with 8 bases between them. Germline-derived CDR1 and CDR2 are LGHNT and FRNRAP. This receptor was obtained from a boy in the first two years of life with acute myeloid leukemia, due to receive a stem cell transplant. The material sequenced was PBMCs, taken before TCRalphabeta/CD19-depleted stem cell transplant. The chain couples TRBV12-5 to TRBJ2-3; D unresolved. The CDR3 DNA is TGTGCTAGCTCGGAGCGCACAGATACGCAGTATTTT. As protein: CASSERTDTQYF.